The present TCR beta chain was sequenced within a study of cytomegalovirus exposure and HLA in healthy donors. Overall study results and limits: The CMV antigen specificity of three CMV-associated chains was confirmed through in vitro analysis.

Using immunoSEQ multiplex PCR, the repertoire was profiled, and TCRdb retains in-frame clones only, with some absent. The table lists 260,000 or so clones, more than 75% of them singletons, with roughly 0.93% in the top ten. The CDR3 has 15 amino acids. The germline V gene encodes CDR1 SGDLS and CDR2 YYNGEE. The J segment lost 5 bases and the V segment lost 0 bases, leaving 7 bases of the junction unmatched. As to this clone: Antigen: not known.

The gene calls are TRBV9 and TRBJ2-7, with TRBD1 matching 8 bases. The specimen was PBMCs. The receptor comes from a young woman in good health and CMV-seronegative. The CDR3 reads CASSVVPGGIDEQYF. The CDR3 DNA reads TGTGCCAGCAGCGTAGTTCCAGGGGGCATCGACGAGCAGTACTTC.